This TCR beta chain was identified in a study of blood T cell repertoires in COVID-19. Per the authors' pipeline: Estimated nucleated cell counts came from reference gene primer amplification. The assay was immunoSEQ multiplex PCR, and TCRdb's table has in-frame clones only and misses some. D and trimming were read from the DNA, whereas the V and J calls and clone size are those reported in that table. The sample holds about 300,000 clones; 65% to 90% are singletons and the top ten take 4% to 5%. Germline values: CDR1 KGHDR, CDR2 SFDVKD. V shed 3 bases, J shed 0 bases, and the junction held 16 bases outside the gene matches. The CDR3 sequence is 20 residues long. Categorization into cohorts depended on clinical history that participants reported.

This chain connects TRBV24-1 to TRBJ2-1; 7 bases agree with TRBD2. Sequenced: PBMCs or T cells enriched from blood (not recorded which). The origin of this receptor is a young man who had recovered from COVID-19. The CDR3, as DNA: TGTGCCACCAGTGATCCTAGTGGGGCTAGCGGATATAGCTCCTACAATGAGCAGTTCTTC. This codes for CATSDPSGASGYSSYNEQFF.